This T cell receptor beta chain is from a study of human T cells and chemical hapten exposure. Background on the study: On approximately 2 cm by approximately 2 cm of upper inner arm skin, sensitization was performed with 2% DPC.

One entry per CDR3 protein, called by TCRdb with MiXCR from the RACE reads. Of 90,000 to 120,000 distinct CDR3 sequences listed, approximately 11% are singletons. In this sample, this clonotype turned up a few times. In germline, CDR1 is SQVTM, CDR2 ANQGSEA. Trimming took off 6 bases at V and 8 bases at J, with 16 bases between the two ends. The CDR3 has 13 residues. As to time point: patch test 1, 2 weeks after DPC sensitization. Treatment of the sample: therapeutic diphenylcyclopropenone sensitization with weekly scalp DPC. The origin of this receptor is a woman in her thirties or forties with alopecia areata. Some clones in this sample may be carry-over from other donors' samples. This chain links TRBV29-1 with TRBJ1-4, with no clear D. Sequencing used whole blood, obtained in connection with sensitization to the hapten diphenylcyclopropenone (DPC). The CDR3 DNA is TGCAGCGTGCCGTCCGGAGGCCAGGAAAAACTGTTTTTT. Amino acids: CSVPSGGQEKLFF.